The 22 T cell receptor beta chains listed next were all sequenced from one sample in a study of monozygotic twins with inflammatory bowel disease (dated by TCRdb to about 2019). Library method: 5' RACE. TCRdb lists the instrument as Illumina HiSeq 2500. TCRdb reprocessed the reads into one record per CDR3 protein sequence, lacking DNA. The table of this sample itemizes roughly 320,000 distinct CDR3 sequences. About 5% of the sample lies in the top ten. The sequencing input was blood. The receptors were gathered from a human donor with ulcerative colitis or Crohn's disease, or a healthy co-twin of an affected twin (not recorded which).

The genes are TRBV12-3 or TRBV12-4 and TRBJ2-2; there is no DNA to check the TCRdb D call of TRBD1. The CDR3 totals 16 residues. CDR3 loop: CASSFPGTGGTGELFF.

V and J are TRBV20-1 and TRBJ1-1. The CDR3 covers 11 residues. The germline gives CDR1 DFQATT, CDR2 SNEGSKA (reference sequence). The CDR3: CSARQDTEAFF.

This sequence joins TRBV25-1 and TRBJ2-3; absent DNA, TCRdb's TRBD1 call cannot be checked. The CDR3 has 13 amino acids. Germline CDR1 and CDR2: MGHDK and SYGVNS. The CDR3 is CASSEGGADTQYF.

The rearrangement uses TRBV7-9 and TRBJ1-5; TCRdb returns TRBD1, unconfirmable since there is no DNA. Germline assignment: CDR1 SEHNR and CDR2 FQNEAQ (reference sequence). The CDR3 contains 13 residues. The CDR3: CASSRQGGQPQHF.

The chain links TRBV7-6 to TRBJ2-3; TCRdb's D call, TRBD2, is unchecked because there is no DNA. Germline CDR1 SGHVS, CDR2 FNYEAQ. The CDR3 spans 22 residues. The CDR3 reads CASSPQGFGSGRRGDHTDTQYF.

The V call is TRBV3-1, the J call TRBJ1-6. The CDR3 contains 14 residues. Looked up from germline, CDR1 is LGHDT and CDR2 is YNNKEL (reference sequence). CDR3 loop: CASSQDRAVTPLHF.

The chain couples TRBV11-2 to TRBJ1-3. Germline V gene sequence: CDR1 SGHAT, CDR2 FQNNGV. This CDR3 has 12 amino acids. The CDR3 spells CASSFSRNTIYF.

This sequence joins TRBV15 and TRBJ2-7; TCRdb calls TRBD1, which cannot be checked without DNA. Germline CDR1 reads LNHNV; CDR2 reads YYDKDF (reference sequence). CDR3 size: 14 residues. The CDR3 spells CATKTGANSYEQYF. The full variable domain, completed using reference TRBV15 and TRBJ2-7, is DAMVIQNPRYQVTQFGKPVTLSCSQTLNHNVMYWYQQKSSQAPKLLFHYYDKDFNNEADTPDNFQSRRPNTSFCFLDIRSPGLGDTAMYLCATKTGANSYEQYFGPGTRLTVT.

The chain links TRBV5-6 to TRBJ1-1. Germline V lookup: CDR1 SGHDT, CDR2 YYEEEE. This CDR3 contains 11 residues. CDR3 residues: CASSWRTEAFF.

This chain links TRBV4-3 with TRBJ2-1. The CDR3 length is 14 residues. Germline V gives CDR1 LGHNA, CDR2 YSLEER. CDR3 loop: CASSQDGKYNEQFF.

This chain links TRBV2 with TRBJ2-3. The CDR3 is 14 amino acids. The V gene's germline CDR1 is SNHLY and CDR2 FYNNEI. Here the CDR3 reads CASSRARPPDTQYF.

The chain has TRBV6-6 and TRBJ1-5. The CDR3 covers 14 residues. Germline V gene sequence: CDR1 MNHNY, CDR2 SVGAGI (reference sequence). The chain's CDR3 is CASRPDFSNQPQHF.

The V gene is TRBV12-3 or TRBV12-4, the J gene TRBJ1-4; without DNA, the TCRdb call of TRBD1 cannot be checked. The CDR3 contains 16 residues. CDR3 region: CASSYLMGDPGEKLFF.

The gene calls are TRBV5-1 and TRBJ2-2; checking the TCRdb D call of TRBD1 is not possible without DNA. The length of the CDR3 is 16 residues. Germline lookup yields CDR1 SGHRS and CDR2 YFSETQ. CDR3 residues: CASSPVQGTNTGELFF.

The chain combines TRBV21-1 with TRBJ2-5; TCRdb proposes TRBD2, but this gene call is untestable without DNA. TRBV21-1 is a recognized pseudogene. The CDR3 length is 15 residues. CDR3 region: CASSNSRGVGETQYF.

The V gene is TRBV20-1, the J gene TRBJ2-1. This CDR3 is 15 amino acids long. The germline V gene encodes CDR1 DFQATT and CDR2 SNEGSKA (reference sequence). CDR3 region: CSARDRDGLNNEQFF.

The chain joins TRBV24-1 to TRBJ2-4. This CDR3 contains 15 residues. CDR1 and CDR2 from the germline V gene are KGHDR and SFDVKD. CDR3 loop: CATSSPTEAKNIQYF.

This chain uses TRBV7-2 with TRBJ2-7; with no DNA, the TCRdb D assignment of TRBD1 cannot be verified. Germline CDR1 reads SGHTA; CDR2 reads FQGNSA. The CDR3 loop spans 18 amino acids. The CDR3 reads CASSLARGTGYDPYEQYF. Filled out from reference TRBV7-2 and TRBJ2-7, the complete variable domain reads GAGVSQSPSNKVTEKGKDVELRCDPISGHTALYWYRQSLGQGLEFLIYFQGNSAPDKSGLPSDRFSAERTGGSVSTLTIQRTQQEDSAVYLCASSLARGTGYDPYEQYFGPGTRLTVT.

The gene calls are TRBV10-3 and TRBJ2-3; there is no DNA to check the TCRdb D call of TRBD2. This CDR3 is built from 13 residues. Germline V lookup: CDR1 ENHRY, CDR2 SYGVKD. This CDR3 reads CAASGRATDTQYF.

The CDR3 protein is CASKGQRTRLSSYEQYF. The chain links TRBV6-2 or TRBV6-3 to TRBJ2-7; with no DNA, the TCRdb D assignment of TRBD1 cannot be verified. Per germline, CDR1 MNHEY and CDR2 SVGEGT. There are 17 residues in the CDR3.

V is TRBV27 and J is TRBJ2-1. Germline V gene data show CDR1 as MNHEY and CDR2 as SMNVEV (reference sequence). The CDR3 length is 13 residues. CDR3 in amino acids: CASFAWIGNEQFF.

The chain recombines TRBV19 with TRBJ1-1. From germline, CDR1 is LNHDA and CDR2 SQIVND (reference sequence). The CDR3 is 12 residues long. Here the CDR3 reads CASSPGTAKAFF. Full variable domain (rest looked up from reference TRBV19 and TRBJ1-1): DGGITQSPKYLFRKEGQNVTLSCEQNLNHDAMYWYRQDPGQGLRLIYYSQIVNDFQKGDIAEGYSVSREKKESFPLTVTSAQKNPTAFYLCASSPGTAKAFFGQGTRLTVV.